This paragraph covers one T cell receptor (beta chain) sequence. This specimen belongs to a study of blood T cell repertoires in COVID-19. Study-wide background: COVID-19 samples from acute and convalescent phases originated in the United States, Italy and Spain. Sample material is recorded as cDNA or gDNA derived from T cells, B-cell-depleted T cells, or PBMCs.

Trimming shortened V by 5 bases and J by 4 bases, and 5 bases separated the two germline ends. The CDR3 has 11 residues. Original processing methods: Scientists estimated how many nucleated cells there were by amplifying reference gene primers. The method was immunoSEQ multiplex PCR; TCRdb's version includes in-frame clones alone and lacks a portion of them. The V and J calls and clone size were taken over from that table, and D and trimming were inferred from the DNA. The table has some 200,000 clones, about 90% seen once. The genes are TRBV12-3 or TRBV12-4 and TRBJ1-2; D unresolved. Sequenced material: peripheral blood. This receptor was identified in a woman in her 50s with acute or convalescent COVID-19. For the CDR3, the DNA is TGTGCCAGCAGTCCGGGCTATGGCTACACCTTC. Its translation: CASSPGYGYTF.